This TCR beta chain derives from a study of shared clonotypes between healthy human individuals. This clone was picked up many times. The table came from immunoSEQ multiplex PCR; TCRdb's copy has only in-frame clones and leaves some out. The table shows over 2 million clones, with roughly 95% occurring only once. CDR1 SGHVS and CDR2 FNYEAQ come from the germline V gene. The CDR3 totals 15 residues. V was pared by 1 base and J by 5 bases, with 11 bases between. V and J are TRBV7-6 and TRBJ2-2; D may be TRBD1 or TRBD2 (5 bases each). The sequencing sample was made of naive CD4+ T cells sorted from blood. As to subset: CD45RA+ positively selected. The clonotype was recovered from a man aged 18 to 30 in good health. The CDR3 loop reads CASSLGRKGTGELFF. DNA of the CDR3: TGTGCCAGCAGCTTAGGGAGGAAGGGGACCGGGGAGCTGTTTTTT.